A single sample gave rise to the 10 T cell receptor beta chains below, sequenced in a study of cytomegalovirus exposure and HLA in healthy donors. Amplification used 60 Vbeta primers and 13 Jbeta primers. TCRdb's copy holds only in-frame clones and misses some; the assay was immunoSEQ multiplex PCR. Of 150,000 or so clones in the sample, around two thirds were seen once. The sample comprised PBMCs. The receptor source for this set is a young woman in good health and CMV-seronegative.

The V call is TRBV7-3, the J call TRBJ2-5; TRBD1 aligns across 8 bases. With 5 bases clipped from V and 3 bases from J, the junction kept 2 bases outside the gene matches. There are 13 residues in the CDR3. Germline V lookup: CDR1 SGHTA, CDR2 FQGTGA. CDR3 loop: CASSLDREETQYF. CDR3 DNA: TGTGCCAGCAGCCTGGACAGGGAAGAGACCCAGTACTTC.

This clone was seen more than once but under ten times. The rearrangement uses TRBV29-1 and TRBJ2-3; 8 positions match TRBD1. The CDR3 length is 14 residues. Trimming took 1 base from V and 2 from J; bases not matched to a gene: 2. Germline assignment: CDR1 SQVTM and CDR2 ANQGSEA. As DNA, the CDR3 is TGCAGCGTTGAAGGACAGGGGTACACAGATACGCAGTATTTT. Protein: CSVEGQGYTDTQYF.

This clone was observed a few times. This sequence joins TRBV2 and TRBJ2-4; D is unresolved. The germline V gene encodes CDR1 SNHLY and CDR2 FYNNEI. The V end lost 3 bases, the J end lost 0 bases, and 6 bases lay between the germline ends. The CDR3 extends over 14 amino acids. The CDR3 loop is CASSDPVAKNIQYF. CDR3 coding DNA: TGTGCCAGCAGTGACCCGGTAGCCAAAAACATTCAGTACTTC.

V is TRBV27 and J is TRBJ2-2; 9 nucleotides match TRBD1. The CDR3 length is 16 residues. Germline V gene data show CDR1 as MNHEY and CDR2 as SMNVEV (reference sequence). V shed 6 bases, J shed 3 bases, and the junction held 8 bases outside the gene matches. Here the CDR3 DNA reads TGTGCCAGCAGACTCAACAGGGGGCGAGACACCGGGGAGCTGTTTTTT. This gives the protein CASRLNRGRDTGELFF.

The rearrangement uses TRBV28 and TRBJ2-5; D remains ambiguous. Germline assignment: CDR1 MDHEN and CDR2 SYDVKM. V was clipped by 7 bases and J by 2 bases, with 14 bases between them. The CDR3 runs to 14 residues. The CDR3 nucleotides read TGTGCCAGCAACCCCGCGGCGGAGCAAGAGACCCAGTACTTC. Amino acid sequence: CASNPAAEQETQYF. Combining the CDR3 with reference TRBV28 and TRBJ2-5 gives the whole variable domain DVKVTQSSRYLVKRTGEKVFLECVQDMDHENMFWYRQDPGLGLRLIYFSYDVKMKEKGDIPEGYSVSREKKERFSLILESASTNQTSMYLCASNPAAEQETQYFGPGTRLLVL.

The chain uses TRBV18 and TRBJ1-5; D remains ambiguous. This CDR3 contains 16 residues. Germline assignment: CDR1 KGHSH and CDR2 LQKENI. Trimming cost V 3 bases and J 0 bases, with 12 bases left between them. CDR3 amino acids: CASSPMSLVSNQPQHF. In DNA form, the CDR3 reads TGTGCCAGCTCACCCATGTCCCTAGTTAGCAATCAGCCCCAGCATTTT.

The genes are TRBV21-1 and TRBJ2-2; no DNA check was done on the table's D call, TRBD1. TRBV21-1 is a documented pseudogene. The CDR3 runs 15 residues. As DNA, the CDR3 is TGTGCCAGCACCCGTGGGGCAGAGAACACCGGGGAGCTGTTTTTT. Its protein product is CASTRGAENTGELFF.

The V gene is TRBV7-3, the J gene TRBJ2-5; 15 positions match TRBD2. The germline gives CDR1 SGHTA, CDR2 FQGTGA. J gave up 4 bases and V 5 bases, and 8 bases lay outside the gene matches. This CDR3 contains 17 residues. The CDR3 loop reads CASSPTGLAGGPETQYF. CDR3 bases: TGTGCCAGCAGCCCTACGGGACTAGCGGGGGGCCCAGAGACCCAGTACTTC.

The chain recombines TRBV7-3 with TRBJ2-7; TRBD2 agrees at 12 bases. V was clipped by 6 bases and J by 4 bases; unmatched bases: 4. The germline CDR1 and CDR2 sequences are SGHTA and FQGTGA. The CDR3 sequence is 14 residues long. The CDR3 loop reads CASSIGLAGYEQYF. For the CDR3, the DNA is TGTGCCAGCAGTATCGGACTAGCGGGGTACGAGCAGTACTTC.

The CDR3 is CASSVGQGNNNQPQHF. Written as DNA, the CDR3 is TGTGCCAGTAGTGTAGGACAGGGAAATAACAATCAGCCCCAGCATTTT. V gene TRBV19 combines with J gene TRBJ1-5; 8 bases fit TRBD1. V gave up 5 bases and J gave up 3 bases; unmatched junction bases: 9. The germline gives CDR1 LNHDA, CDR2 SQIVND (reference sequence). There are 16 residues in the CDR3.